The 2 T cell receptor beta chains presented below share a single source sample, sequenced in a study of T cell responses to AZD1222 COVID-19 vaccine. TCRdb's copy holds only in-frame clones and misses some; the assay was immunoSEQ multiplex PCR. The sample consists of 80,000 to 100,000 clones, around 94% of them appearing once. The specimen was peripheral blood, collected on day 0 of AZD1222 vaccination. These receptors were obtained from an adult in good health.

The V call is TRBV19, the J call TRBJ2-1; D perhaps matches TRBD2 (5 bases). V lost 1 base to trimming and J lost 0 bases, with 13 bases between them. Looked up from germline, CDR1 is LNHDA and CDR2 is SQIVND (reference sequence). This CDR3 contains 17 residues. The CDR3 region has the DNA TGTGCCAGTAGTATAGTGGTGAGGAGGAGCTCCTACAATGAGCAGTTCTTC. Its protein is CASSIVVRRSSYNEQFF.

The chain employs TRBV4-3 and TRBJ2-1; D remains unclear. V gave up 0 bases and J gave up 2 bases, with 11 bases separating them. CDR1 LGHNA and CDR2 YSLEER come from the germline V gene. The CDR3 length is 16 residues. The DNA of the CDR3 is TGCGCCAGCAGCCAAGATCGCAGGCCCACCTACAATGAGCAGTTCTTC. It is translated as CASSQDRRPTYNEQFF.